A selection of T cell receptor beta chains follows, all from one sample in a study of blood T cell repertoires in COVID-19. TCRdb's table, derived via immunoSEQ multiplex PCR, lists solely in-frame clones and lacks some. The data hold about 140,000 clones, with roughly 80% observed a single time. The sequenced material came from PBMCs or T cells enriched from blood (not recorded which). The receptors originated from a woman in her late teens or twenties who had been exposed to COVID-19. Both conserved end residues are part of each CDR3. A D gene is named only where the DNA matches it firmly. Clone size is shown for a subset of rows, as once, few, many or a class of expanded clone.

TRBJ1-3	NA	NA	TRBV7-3	CASSSTGYSGNTIYF	TGTGCCAGCAGCTCGACAGGTTACTCTGGAAACACCATATATTTT
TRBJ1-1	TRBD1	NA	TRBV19	CATVTGQGASEAFF	TGTGCCACCGTAACAGGACAGGGGGCCTCCGAAGCTTTCTTT
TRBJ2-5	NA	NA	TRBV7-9	CASEGTRGSWGTQYF	TGTGCCAGCGAGGGGACAAGGGGTTCCTGGGGGACCCAGTACTTC
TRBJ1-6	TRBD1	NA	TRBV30	CASRDRGNSPLHF	TGTGCCTCCCGGGACAGGGGGAATTCACCCCTCCACTTT
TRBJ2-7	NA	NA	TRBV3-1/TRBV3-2	CASSQLSDYEQYF	TGTGCCAGCAGCCAACTAAGCGACTACGAGCAGTACTTC
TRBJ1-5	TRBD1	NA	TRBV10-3	CASGTGNSNQPQHF	TGTGCCAGCGGGACAGGGAATAGCAATCAGCCCCAGCATTTT
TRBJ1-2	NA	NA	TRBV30	CAWSLGGYGYTF	TGTGCCTGGAGTTTAGGGGGCTATGGCTACACCTTC
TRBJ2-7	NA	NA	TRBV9	CASSVERLVPLAEQYF	TGTGCCAGCAGCGTAGAAAGGCTAGTACCGCTCGCCGAGCAGTACTTC
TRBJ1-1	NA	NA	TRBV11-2	CASSADRNTEAFF	TGTGCCAGCAGCGCGGACAGGAACACTGAAGCTTTCTTT
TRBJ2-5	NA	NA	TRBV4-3	CASSQGVADQETQYF	TGCGCCAGCAGCCAAGGGGTAGCGGACCAAGAGACCCAGTACTTC
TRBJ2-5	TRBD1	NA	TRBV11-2	CASTGDRRETQYF	TGTGCCAGCACCGGGGACAGGCGCGAGACCCAGTACTTC
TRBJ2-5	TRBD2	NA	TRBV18	CASSLGRNQETQYF	TGTGCCAGCTCACTCGGGAGGAACCAAGAGACCCAGTACTTC
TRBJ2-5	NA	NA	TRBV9	CASSPTEIQETQYF	TGTGCCAGCAGCCCGACAGAGATCCAAGAGACCCAGTACTTC
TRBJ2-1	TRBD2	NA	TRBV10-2	CASMRAGSYNEQFF	TGCGCCAGCATGCGAGCGGGGTCCTACAATGAGCAGTTCTTC
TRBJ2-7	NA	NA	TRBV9	CASSVRRDSYEQYF	TGTGCCAGCAGCGTAAGGCGGGATTCCTACGAGCAGTACTTC
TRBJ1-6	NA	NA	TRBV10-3	CAISDPVRAESYNSPLHF	TGTGCCATCAGTGATCCCGTCAGGGCGGAATCCTATAATTCACCCCTCCACTTT
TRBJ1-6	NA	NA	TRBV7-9	CASSLGRGNSPLHF	TGTGCCAGCAGCTTAGGAAGGGGTAATTCACCCCTCCACTTT
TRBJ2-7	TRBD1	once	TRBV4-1	CASSQEDRGDYEQYF	TGCGCCAGCAGCCAAGAGGACAGGGGGGACTACGAGCAGTACTTC
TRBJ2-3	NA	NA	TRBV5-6	CASSLGIGSADTQYF	TGTGCCAGCAGCTTGGGAATCGGTTCCGCAGATACGCAGTATTTT
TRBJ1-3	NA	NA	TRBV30	CAWSVLLSGNTIYF	TGTGCCTGGAGTGTACTTCTCTCTGGAAACACCATATATTTT
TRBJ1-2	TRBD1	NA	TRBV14	CASSQDGRQGYGYTF	TGTGCCAGCAGCCAAGATGGGAGACAGGGCTATGGCTACACCTTC
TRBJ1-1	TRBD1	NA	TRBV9	CASRTAGTGADEAFF	TGTGCCAGCAGGACCGCCGGGACAGGGGCCGATGAAGCTTTCTTT
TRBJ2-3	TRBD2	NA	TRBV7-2	CASSSRLAGADTQYF	TGTGCCAGCAGCTCTCGACTAGCGGGAGCAGATACGCAGTATTTT
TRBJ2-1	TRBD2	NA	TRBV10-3	CAISSGSIDEQFF	TGTGCCATCAGCAGCGGGAGCATTGATGAGCAGTTCTTC
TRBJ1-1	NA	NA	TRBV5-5	CASSSEVVWSNTEAFF	TGTGCCAGCAGCTCGGAGGTGGTGTGGTCGAACACTGAAGCTTTCTTT
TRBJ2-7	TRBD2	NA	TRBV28	CASSLSGLAAHEQYF	TGTGCCAGCAGTTTATCCGGACTAGCGGCCCACGAGCAGTACTTC
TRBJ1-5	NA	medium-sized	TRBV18	CASSWESNQPQHF	TGTGCCAGCTCCTGGGAGAGCAATCAGCCCCAGCATTTT
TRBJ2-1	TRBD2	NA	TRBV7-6	CASSLKTGLAGKNEQFF	TGTGCCAGCAGCTTAAAGACGGGACTAGCGGGAAAAAATGAGCAGTTCTTC
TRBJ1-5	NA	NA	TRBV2	CASNMVNSNQPQHF	TGTGCCAGCAACATGGTGAATAGCAATCAGCCCCAGCATTTT
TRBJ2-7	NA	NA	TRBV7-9	CASSLKSSDAYEQYF	TGTGCCAGCAGCTTAAAGTCTAGCGACGCCTACGAGCAGTACTTC
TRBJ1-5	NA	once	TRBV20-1	CSASPRGKRPQHF	TGCAGTGCTAGTCCCCGGGGGAAGAGGCCCCAGCATTTT
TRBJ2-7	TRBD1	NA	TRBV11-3	CASSLDSNRGANEQYF	TGTGCCAGCAGCTTAGATAGCAACAGGGGTGCGAACGAGCAGTACTTC
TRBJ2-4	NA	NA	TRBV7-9	CASSHVALFQYF	TGTGCCAGCAGCCATGTAGCGCTATTTCAGTACTTC
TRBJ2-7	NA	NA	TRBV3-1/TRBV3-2	CASSQDWAGFLYEQYF	TGTGCCAGCAGCCAAGATTGGGCGGGATTCCTCTACGAGCAGTACTTC
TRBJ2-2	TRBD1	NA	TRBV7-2	CASSLGTGGPGELFF	TGTGCCAGCAGCTTAGGGACAGGGGGGCCCGGGGAGCTGTTTTTT
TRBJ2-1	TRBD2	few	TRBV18	CASSPAGDGAGVLWAYNEQFF	TGTGCCAGCTCACCAGCCGGGGATGGAGCGGGAGTTCTTTGGGCCTACAATGAGCAGTTCTTC
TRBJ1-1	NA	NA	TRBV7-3	CASSLQANTEAFF	TGTGCCAGCAGTCTCCAGGCGAACACTGAAGCTTTCTTT
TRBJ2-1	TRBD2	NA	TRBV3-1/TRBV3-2	CASTGTSRGGEQFF	TGTGCCAGCACCGGGACTAGTCGGGGGGGCGAGCAGTTCTTC
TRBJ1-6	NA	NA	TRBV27	CASSHPGSPLHF	TGTGCCAGCAGTCACCCAGGTTCACCCCTCCACTTT
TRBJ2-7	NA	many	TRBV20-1	CSASRTDGGYEQYF	TGCAGTGCTAGTAGGACAGACGGAGGCTACGAGCAGTACTTC
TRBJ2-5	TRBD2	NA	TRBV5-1	CASSSSPGLAGLETQYF	TGCGCCAGCAGCTCGTCCCCGGGACTAGCGGGACTGGAGACCCAGTACTTC
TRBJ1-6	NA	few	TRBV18	CASSLEGQSGSPLHF	TGTGCCAGCTCGCTTGAAGGACAGTCCGGTTCACCCCTCCACTTT
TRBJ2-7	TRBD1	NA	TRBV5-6	CASSGRGQGSHEQYF	TGTGCCAGCAGCGGGAGGGGACAGGGGTCCCACGAGCAGTACTTC
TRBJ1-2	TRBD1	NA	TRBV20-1	CSASPGQGASGYTF	TGCAGTGCTAGTCCGGGACAGGGGGCGAGCGGCTACACCTTC
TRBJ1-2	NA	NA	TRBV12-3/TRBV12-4	CASSFSDPRGYTF	TGTGCCAGCAGTTTTTCTGATCCGCGCGGCTACACCTTC
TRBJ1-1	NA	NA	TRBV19	CASSVTGGTEAFF	TGTGCCAGTAGCGTCACGGGGGGCACTGAAGCTTTCTTT
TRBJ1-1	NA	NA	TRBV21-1	CASSKLRQSMNTEAFF	TGTGCCAGCAGCAAACTGAGACAGAGCATGAACACTGAAGCTTTCTTT
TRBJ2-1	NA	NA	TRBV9	CASSVTGTSYNEQFF	TGTGCCAGCAGCGTAACAGGGACCTCCTACAATGAGCAGTTCTTC
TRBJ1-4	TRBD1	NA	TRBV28	CASSSHSGGFGEKLFF	TGTGCCAGCAGTTCACACTCAGGGGGCTTTGGTGAAAAACTGTTTTTT